The subject of this entry is one T cell receptor (beta chain). In the original processing: Reference gene primers were amplified, and this amplification served to estimate nucleated cell counts. Sequencing used immunoSEQ multiplex PCR; TCRdb keeps in-frame clones, though not all of them. That table gives V, J and clone size, and the DNA gave D and trimming. The repertoire holds around 60,000 clones, with about 87% as singletons. The data are from a study of blood T cell repertoires in COVID-19. Study summary: From the United States, Italy and Spain came samples of acute and convalescent COVID-19. Sources were T cells, B-cell-depleted T cells, or PBMCs; the material itself was cDNA or gDNA.

This clonotype was sampled from a human donor with active COVID-19. The donor label of this sample is uncertain. What was sequenced was peripheral blood.

The CDR3: CSVGGRSTDTQYF. The CDR3 nucleotides read TGCAGCGTTGGTGGGAGAAGCACAGATACGCAGTATTTT. This sequence joins TRBV29-1 and TRBJ2-3, with D tentatively TRBD2 (5 bases). Germline CDR1 and CDR2: SQVTM and ANQGSEA. Trimming removed 4 bases from V and 0 bases from J, with 8 bases in between. The CDR3 spans 13 residues.